Below, 4 T cell receptor beta chains from the same sample are listed, as sequenced in a study of beta chain features in type 1 diabetes. The entirety of the isolated RNA underwent reverse transcription, so expressed TCRB transcripts were sequenced. Measured with immunoSEQ multiplex PCR; TCRdb has only the in-frame clones, and not every one. The sample lists 400,000 to 600,000 clones, 30% occurring once. The source material was naive CD4+ T cells from blood. The receptors derive from a man younger than 30 in good health.

The rearrangement joins TRBV7-2 to TRBJ2-7; the D is unclear. Germline V lookup: CDR1 SGHTA, CDR2 FQGNSA. This CDR3 is built from 15 residues. The V end lost 0 bases, the J end lost 9 bases, and 18 bases lay between the germline ends. The CDR3: CASSLAPRRSATQYF. The CDR3 coding sequence is TGTGCCAGCAGCTTAGCACCCCGAAGGAGCGCCACGCAGTACTTC.

The chain combines TRBV4-2 with TRBJ2-1; 14 bases agree with TRBD2. Per germline, CDR1 LGHNA and CDR2 YNFKEQ. The CDR3 is 17 amino acids. Germline trimming cut 3 bases from V and 5 bases from J; bases unmatched to any gene: 6. The chain's CDR3 is CASSHVGTSGSHNEQFF. The DNA of the CDR3 is TGTGCCAGCAGCCACGTCGGGACTAGCGGGAGCCACAATGAGCAGTTCTTC.

The chain employs TRBV4-1 and TRBJ2-7, with 8 positions matching TRBD1. Trimming took 0 bases from V and 2 from J; bases not matched to a gene: 6. CDR3 length: 16 residues. Per the germline V gene, CDR1 is MGHRA and CDR2 is YSYEKL. This chain's CDR3 is CASSQEGGTGAYEQYF. In DNA form, the CDR3 reads TGCGCCAGCAGCCAAGAAGGAGGGACAGGAGCCTACGAGCAGTACTTC.

This clone was seen only a few times. The identical CDR3 is also encoded by other nucleotide sequences in the sample. The V call is TRBV30, the J call TRBJ2-5; D not resolved. Germline CDR1 reads GTSNPN; CDR2 reads SVGIG (reference sequence). The length of the CDR3 is 11 residues. Trimming took 3 bases from V and 2 from J, leaving 4 bases between them. The CDR3 coding sequence is TGTGCCTGGAGCCCTCAAGAGACCCAGTACTTC. As protein: CAWSPQETQYF.